The text below deals with one TCR beta chain. The CDR3 has 17 amino acids. V shed 0 bases and J 1 base; nucleotides not matched to a gene: 8. Looked up from germline, CDR1 is SGHRS and CDR2 is YFSETQ. This sample is part of a study of T cell changes during pregnancy in multiple sclerosis. Only in-frame clones appear in the TCRdb table, and some are missing; sequencing was by immunoSEQ multiplex PCR. This sample has about 40,000 clones, with around 90% found just once. The rearrangement joins TRBV5-1 to TRBJ1-2; the match to TRBD1 covers 8 bases. The specimen comprised peripheral blood, sampled before pregnancy. The receptor's source is a female donor with multiple sclerosis, enrolled in a pregnancy study. This chain's CDR3 is CASSLEAGGRINYGYTF. DNA for the CDR3: TGCGCCAGCAGCTTGGAGGCAGGGGGCAGGATTAACTATGGCTACACCTTC.